Sequencing of this T cell receptor beta chain was carried out in a study of Ad26.COV2.S vaccination and SARS-CoV-2 variants. Turning to the study itself: By the intramuscular route, Ad26.COV2.S was given once, or twice 56 days apart.

Here immunoSEQ multiplex PCR was the method, and the copy in TCRdb shows in-frame clones only, minus some. The data show around 300,000 clones, about 85% seen once. This CDR3 comprises 16 residues. The germline V gene encodes CDR1 SGHDN and CDR2 FVKESK. The V and J ends lost 1 base and 2 bases respectively, with 15 bases between them. The sample's treatment: 15 to 20 received Ad26.COV2.S at low or high dose, single or two shots; roughly five received placebo; per-sample allocation not given. The samples were gathered on day 63 after the first injection of vaccine or placebo. An adult of 18-55 years in Boston served as donor. In the vaccine, an Ad26 vector expressed the SARS-CoV-2 spike of the Wuhan strain.

V is TRBV14 and J is TRBJ2-7; unclear D gene. Material: peripheral blood, obtained in a trial of Ad26.COV2.S vaccine versus placebo. This clonotype was obtained from a person between 18 and 59 years old who received the Ad26.COV2.S COVID-19 vaccine or a placebo. The CDR3 loop reads CASSQGLDGRTYEQYF. The DNA of the CDR3 is TGTGCCAGCAGCCAAGGTCTAGACGGCAGAACCTACGAGCAGTACTTC.